This TCR beta chain is drawn from a study of T cells after posttransplantation cyclophosphamide. Study findings and constraints: TRB overlap between skin or GI tissue T cells and blood was limited. Donor-recipient repertoire similarity was low at 1-2 months, rising over year one. TRB clonality was highly associated with recipient CMV seropositivity and reactivation.

The method was immunoSEQ multiplex PCR; TCRdb's version includes in-frame clones alone and lacks a portion of them. This sample carries just over 4,000 clones, approximately 86% of them seen once, and the ten largest clones take approximately 7%. The CDR3 extends over 12 amino acids. V lost 2 bases and J 6 bases, leaving 8 bases between the germline ends. CDR1 is MNHNY, CDR2 SVGAGI, per germline (reference sequence). About this clone itself: What it recognizes is unknown.

Cyclophosphamide on days +3 and +4 followed busulfan-fludarabine conditioning and a marrow graft. This specimen was CD4+ T cells sorted from blood, taken approximately 38 weeks after a stem cell transplant with posttransplant cyclophosphamide. The V gene is TRBV6-6, the J gene TRBJ2-7; D remains unclear. The sequence came from a young adult male patient who received an allogeneic stem cell transplant from a related donor, was CMV-positive, and had no GVHD. The graft donor may account for some of the T cells. The CDR3 region has the DNA TGTGCCAGCAGTTACGCAGGTGCCGAGCAGTACTTC. This sequence encodes CASSYAGAEQYF.